A selection of T cell receptor beta chains follows, all from one sample in a study of human T cells and chemical hapten exposure. One entry per CDR3 protein, called by TCRdb with MiXCR from the RACE reads. Counted here are some 79,000 distinct CDR3 sequences, 8% to 13% occurring once; the ten biggest clones make up roughly 5%. The sequencing used whole blood, collected in connection with sensitization to the hapten diphenylcyclopropenone (DPC). The source of these receptors is a woman aged 45 to 65 with alopecia areata. Some clones in this sample may be carry-over from other donors' samples. The CDR3 runs from the conserved cysteine through the conserved F or W. A D gene is named only where the DNA matches it firmly. Clone size is given for some rows only: seen once, a few or many times, or a class if the clone is expanded.

d_gene	v_gene	j_gene	abundance	CDR3nt	CDR3aa
NA	TRBV6-2/TRBV6-3	TRBJ2-7	NA	TGTGCCAGCTGGGGTAGCCCCTACGAGCAGTACTTC	CASWGSPYEQYF
NA	TRBV2	TRBJ2-5	few	TGTGCCAGCAGTGAGATATCCCCGGGCCCCGGGGGGACCCAGTACTTC	CASSEISPGPGGTQYF
NA	TRBV28	TRBJ1-2	once	TGTGCCAGCAGTTTCTTCCATAACTATGGCTACACCTTC	CASSFFHNYGYTF
NA	TRBV29-1	TRBJ2-5	NA	TGCAGCGTTGGGATAACGGAGACCCAGTACTTC	CSVGITETQYF
TRBD2	TRBV29-1	TRBJ2-7	many	TGCAGCGTTATAGCCCTAGCGGGAGGACAGGAGCAGTACTTC	CSVIALAGGQEQYF
TRBD1	TRBV18	TRBJ2-7	many	TGTGCCAGCTCAAACGGACAGGGGAACTACGAGCAGTACTTC	CASSNGQGNYEQYF
TRBD1	TRBV13	TRBJ1-2	many	TGTGCCAGCAGCCCGCGGACAGGGCTGAGCGGCTACACCTTC	CASSPRTGLSGYTF
NA	TRBV30	TRBJ2-7	NA	TGTGCCTGGAGTGCCCTGGGATCGGAGGAGCAGTACTTC	CAWSALGSEEQYF
NA	TRBV30	TRBJ1-5	many	TGTGCCTGGAGTGTAAAGGGGCTGGGCAATCAGCCCCAGCATTTT	CAWSVKGLGNQPQHF
NA	TRBV20-1	TRBJ2-5	NA	TGCAGTGCTAGAGATATTCGCGTTGGTACTATCGAGACCCAGTACTTC	CSARDIRVGTIETQYF
NA	TRBV12-3/TRBV12-4	TRBJ1-4	few	TGTGCCAGCAGTTTACGGCAAGAAAATGAAAAACTGTTTTTT	CASSLRQENEKLFF
NA	TRBV20-1	TRBJ1-1	many	TGCAGTGCCGTAGAGCAGGGAGACACTGAAGCTTTCTTT	CSAVEQGDTEAFF
TRBD2	TRBV20-1	TRBJ2-1	NA	TGCAGTGCCACGATAACTAGCGGGTCGATAGGAGAGCAGTTCTTC	CSATITSGSIGEQFF
NA	TRBV10-2	TRBJ1-5	many	TGCGCCAGCAGTGAGGGGGCAAGGCAGCCCCAGCATTTT	CASSEGARQPQHF
TRBD1	TRBV18	TRBJ1-6	many	TGTGCCAGCTCACCTAAAGGGGGCAGGCAGCATGATTCACCCCTCCACTTT	CASSPKGGRQHDSPLHF
TRBD2	TRBV4-3	TRBJ2-1	NA	TGCGCCAGCAGCCAGGGACTAGAAAAACAGTTCTTC	CASSQGLEKQFF
TRBD1	TRBV7-9	TRBJ2-1	few	TGTGCCAGCAGCCTCCCCGGGACAGCCAACAATGAGCAGTTCTTC	CASSLPGTANNEQFF
NA	TRBV21-1	TRBJ1-2	few	TGTGCCAGCAGATATACAGGGGGCCACGATGGCTACACCTTC	CASRYTGGHDGYTF
NA	TRBV29-1	TRBJ2-1	NA	TGCAGCGTTGAACTCGGCGGCTACAATGAGCAGTTCTTC	CSVELGGYNEQFF
NA	TRBV20-1	TRBJ2-1	NA	TGCAGTGCTAGCATTTTCGCCTCCTACAATGAGCAGTTCTTC	CSASIFASYNEQFF
NA	TRBV6-2/TRBV6-3	TRBJ2-7	NA	TGTGCCAGCAGTTACTCGCCAGGCGCCTACGAGCAGTACTTC	CASSYSPGAYEQYF
NA	TRBV2	TRBJ2-7	many	TGTGCCAGAAGCGGTGACGAGCAGTACTTC	CARSGDEQYF
TRBD2	TRBV9	TRBJ2-1	many	TGTGCCAGCAGCATCCCTAGCGGGAGGTCCACTGAGCAGTTCTTC	CASSIPSGRSTEQFF
NA	TRBV7-6	TRBJ1-4	NA	TGTGCCAGCAGCCCGGATTCGAATAATGAAAAACTGTTTTTT	CASSPDSNNEKLFF
NA	TRBV6-6	TRBJ1-5	many	TGTGCCAGCAGTTTAGATAATCAGCCCCAGCATTTT	CASSLDNQPQHF
NA	TRBV5-5	TRBJ2-3	many	TGTGCCAGCAGCTTGTATGTTTCCTCCACCACAGATACGCAGTATTTT	CASSLYVSSTTDTQYF
NA	TRBV2	TRBJ1-5	medium-sized	TGTGCCAGCAGTGATTCGGTAGGGGTTTTTAATCAGCCCCAGCATTTT	CASSDSVGVFNQPQHF
NA	TRBV7-9	TRBJ1-1	few	TGTGCCAGCAGCTTACCCCAGGAGAACACTGAAGCTTTCTTT	CASSLPQENTEAFF
NA	TRBV11-2	TRBJ2-4	many	TGTGCCAGCAGCTTAGTGGGGATCAACATTCAGTACTTC	CASSLVGINIQYF
NA	TRBV27	TRBJ2-1	NA	TGTGCCAGCAGACAGGACCCGGGAAGGCAGTTCTTC	CASRQDPGRQFF
TRBD2	TRBV19	TRBJ2-2	NA	TGTGCCAGTACCTTCGGGCTAGCGGGACCCGGGGAGCTGTTTTTT	CASTFGLAGPGELFF
NA	TRBV11-2	TRBJ2-1	NA	TGTGCCAGCAGCTCCTACCGCCAAATGTACAATGAGCAGTTCTTC	CASSSYRQMYNEQFF